Included here is one TCR beta chain sequence, with context. Which antigen it targets is not known. Base qualities were left out, and no much larger clone turns up one base away. Trimming costs V 2 bases and J 1 base, and their ends lie 9 bases apart. The CDR3 starts with the cysteine, ends with the phenylalanine, and has 14 residues. The only DNA kept is the CDR3, 42 bases in frame from the first base. For CDR1 and CDR2, the germline V gene (reference sequence) lists MNHEY and SMNVEV. These data belong to a study of blood T cell repertoires in COVID-19 (dated by TCRdb to 2020 to 2021). General notes on the study: Collaborator samples came from the United States, Italy and Spain and covered acute and convalescent phases of COVID-19. The prospective study material was composed of cDNA or gDNA derived from T cells, B-cell-depleted T cells, or PBMCs. The dataset comprised deeply sampled blood TCRbeta repertoires from subjects exposed to, actively infected with, or recovered from COVID-19. A freely available public database, intended as a resource for researchers studying the immune response to SARS-CoV-2, is where the repertoires were released. Samples were obtained from the ongoing ImmuneRACE study (first 160 participants) and from over 1,000 subjects provided by 6 global collaborators. The sample metadata nearly always contained a de-identified subject ID, COVID-19 status, age in years and sex. Where HLA class I and class II types were available, the types were taken from metadata supplied by the sample provider, not from assay-based typing. Paper-wide results and their limitations: The quantity of clinical and demographic metadata differed by source and by participant and was supplied without curation.

Whole blood was collected in K2EDTA tubes by collaborating institutions according to the institutions' own protocols. For TCRbeta analysis, collaborator samples were shipped as frozen whole blood, as isolated PBMCs, or as DNA extracted from either sample type. The immunoSEQ Assay, a bias-controlled multiplex PCR, was used to amplify TCRbeta CDR3 regions from genomic DNA. As for the authors' bioinformatics: The number of nucleated cells in each sample was estimated from the amplification of reference gene primers within the assay. Sequence reads were collapsed and filtered to measure the absolute abundance of every unique TCRbeta CDR3 rearrangement. For each sample, productive Simpson clonality was calculated by taking the square root of Simpson's diversity index across productive rearrangements. Not all clones reach the TCRdb copy of this immuneACCESS table, which keeps in-frame sequences only. Checked studies attribute under half of the gap to unresolved V genes and leave the rest unexplained. The D gene and trimming were derived from the DNA, and the V and J assignments and clone size from that table. Here the sample has a few hundred thousand clones; around 80% occur a single time. Approximately 13% of the sample comes from the top ten.

The sequence is built from TRBV27 and TRBJ2-7, and TRBD1 may be the D gene, going by 5 matching bases. This receptor was obtained from a human donor in a cohort sampled during active COVID-19. The specimen sequenced was peripheral blood. The CDR3 reads as follows: CASSLQGPSYEQYF. The nucleotides read TGTGCCAGCAGTTTACAGGGTCCGTCCTACGAGCAGTACTTC.